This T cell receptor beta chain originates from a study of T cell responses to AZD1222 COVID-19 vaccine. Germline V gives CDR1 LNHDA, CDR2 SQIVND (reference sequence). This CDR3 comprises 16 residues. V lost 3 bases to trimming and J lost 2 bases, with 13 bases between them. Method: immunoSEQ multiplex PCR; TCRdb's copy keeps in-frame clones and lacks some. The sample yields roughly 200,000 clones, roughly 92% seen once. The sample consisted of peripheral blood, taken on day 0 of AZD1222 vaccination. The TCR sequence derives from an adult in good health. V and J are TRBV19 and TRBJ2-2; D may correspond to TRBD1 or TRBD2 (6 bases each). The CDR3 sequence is CASSITGAPNTGELFF. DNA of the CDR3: TGTGCCAGTAGTATCACGGGGGCCCCCAACACCGGGGAGCTGTTTTTT.